These 8 T cell receptor beta chains share one sample of origin, sequenced in a study of cytomegalovirus exposure and HLA in healthy donors. The PCR contained 60 Vbeta and 13 Jbeta primers. Generated by immunoSEQ multiplex PCR, the TCRdb table keeps only in-frame clones and is missing some. The data contain about 140,000 clones, 70% to 85% of them singletons. The sample taken for sequencing was PBMCs. Receptor source: a man aged 25-45 years in good health and CMV-seropositive.

This clone was observed a few times. The chain recombines TRBV5-8 with TRBJ2-1; possibly TRBD1 for D (6 bases). V was trimmed by 0 bases and J by 4 bases, leaving 11 bases between them. CDR1 SGHTS and CDR2 YDEGEE come from the germline V gene. This CDR3 spans 15 amino acids. CDR3 sequence: CASSLGWTAYNEQFF. The CDR3 DNA reads TGTGCCAGCAGCTTGGGGTGGACAGCGTACAATGAGCAGTTCTTC.

The chain links TRBV18 to TRBJ2-5; maybe TRBD1 (6 bases). Per germline, CDR1 KGHSH and CDR2 LQKENI. The V end was cut by 2 bases, the J end by 1 base, with 14 bases between. The CDR3 sequence is 16 residues long. The CDR3: CASSPTVTGTQETQYF. CDR3 nucleotides: TGTGCCAGCTCACCAACCGTAACAGGGACCCAAGAGACCCAGTACTTC.

CDR3 coding DNA: TGTGCCAGCAGTTCTCGGACAGGGGTCGGCTACGAGCAGTACTTC. This codes for CASSSRTGVGYEQYF. This chain joins TRBV5-5 and TRBJ2-7, with TRBD1 matching 9 bases. The CDR3 covers 15 residues. CDR1 is SGHKS, CDR2 YYEKEE, per germline (reference sequence). The V gene end was trimmed by 5 bases and the J gene end by 3 bases; junction bases not matched to a gene: 9. The full variable domain, its missing parts supplied by reference TRBV5-5 and TRBJ2-7, is DAGVTQSPTHLIKTRGQQVTLRCSPISGHKSVSWYQQVLGQGPQFIFQYYEKEERGRGNFPDRFSARQFPNYSSELNVNALLLGDSALYLCASSSRTGVGYEQYFGPGTRLTVT.

The rearrangement links TRBV5-1 to TRBJ2-2; 14 bases fit TRBD2. V lost 4 bases, J lost 4 bases, and 3 bases stayed unmatched. The CDR3 is 16 amino acids. CDR1 is SGHRS, CDR2 YFSETQ, per germline. In nucleotides, the CDR3 is TGCGCCAGCAGCCCAGGGACTAGCGGGAGCACCGGGGAGCTGTTTTTT. Residues: CASSPGTSGSTGELFF.

CDR3 nucleotides: TGTGCCAGCAGCTTAGGCTCTAGCGGATACAATGAGCAGTTCTTC. This sequence encodes CASSLGSSGYNEQFF. The chain links TRBV11-3 to TRBJ2-1; 7 bases agree with TRBD2. The CDR3 is 15 amino acids. Germline V gene sequence: CDR1 SGHNT, CDR2 YENEEA. With V trimmed by 1 base and J by 4 bases, 4 bases remained unmatched.

The chain has TRBV11-2 and TRBJ2-5, with D perhaps TRBD2 (6 bases). The CDR3 extends over 13 amino acids. Trimming stripped 5 bases from V and 5 bases from J, with 12 bases between. Germline assignment: CDR1 SGHAT and CDR2 FQNNGV. CDR3: CASSIGDWETQYF. DNA of the CDR3: TGTGCCAGCAGCATAGGGGACTGGGAGACCCAGTACTTC. Supplemented by reference TRBV11-2 and TRBJ2-5, the full variable domain reads EAGVAQSPRYKIIEKRQSVAFWCNPISGHATLYWYQQILGQGPKLLIQFQNNGVVDDSQLPKDRFSAERLKGVDSTLKIQPAKLEDSAVYLCASSIGDWETQYFGPGTRLLVL.

The CDR3 DNA follows: TGTGCCAGCAGCTTATTGTCGGCAGATACGCAGTATTTT. This sequence encodes CASSLLSADTQYF. The chain combines TRBV7-9 with TRBJ2-3; no firm D call. This CDR3 has 13 residues. V was trimmed by 2 bases and J by 4 bases, leaving 7 bases between them. Germline V lookup: CDR1 SEHNR, CDR2 FQNEAQ (reference sequence).

The rearrangement links TRBV6-1 to TRBJ1-2; TRBD1 matches 8 bases. The J segment lost 4 bases and the V segment lost 6 bases, leaving 7 bases of the junction unmatched. Germline V gene lookup returns CDR1 MNHNS and CDR2 SASEGT. There are 14 residues in the CDR3. The chain's CDR3 is CASRVATGGYGYTF. DNA for the CDR3: TGTGCCAGCAGGGTAGCAACAGGGGGCTATGGCTACACCTTC.